This is a list of T cell receptor beta chains from one sample in a study of vaccination and CD4 T cells after COVID-19. TCRdb re-analysed the PCR reads in MiXCR, keeping a single row per CDR3 protein. This sample carries more than 10,000 distinct CDR3 sequences, over 40% of them seen once, and the ten largest clones take roughly a sixth. No antigen has been identified for these receptors. The specimen sequenced was CD4+ T cells from blood, cultured in vitro. The receptor source for this set is a human donor who had recovered from COVID-19. The CDR3 runs from the conserved cysteine through the conserved F or W. D genes are given only for firm matches. Clone size, where shown, is once, few, many, or a class for clones that have expanded.

size,V,D,J,CDR3,DNA
few,TRBV7-6,TRBD2,TRBJ2-7,CASSLEETSGPDEQYF,TGTGCCAGCAGCTTAGAAGAAACTAGCGGACCAGACGAGCAGTACTTC
-,TRBV7-3,TRBD1,TRBJ2-2,CASSLGTGGPTGELFF,TGTGCCAGCAGCTTAGGGACAGGGGGCCCCACCGGGGAGCTGTTTTTT
few,TRBV7-3,-,TRBJ2-1,CASSLGGSTFF,TGTGCCAGCAGCTTAGGAGGGTCCACCTTCTTC
-,TRBV5-1,TRBD1,TRBJ1-5,CASRDGTGDQPQHF,TGCGCCAGCAGGGACGGGACAGGGGATCAGCCCCAGCATTTT
-,TRBV19,-,TRBJ2-3,CASSSEGLDTQYF,TGTGCCAGTAGTTCAGAAGGTTTGGATACGCAGTATTTT
few,TRBV6-1,-,TRBJ1-2,CASSESRYYGYTF,TGTGCCAGCAGTGAATCTAGGTACTATGGCTACACCTTC
once,TRBV20-1,TRBD2,TRBJ2-1,CSGSSGGPNEQFF,TGCAGCGGCTCTAGCGGGGGGCCCAATGAGCAGTTCTTC
-,TRBV4-1,-,TRBJ2-2,CASSHGSRVANTGELFF,TGCGCCAGCAGCCACGGCTCGAGAGTCGCGAACACCGGGGAGCTGTTTTTT
-,TRBV14,TRBD1,TRBJ2-7,CASSLMHRDRGLGEQYF,TGTGCCAGCAGCCTCATGCACCGGGACAGGGGGCTTGGCGAGCAGTACTTC
once,TRBV19,TRBD1,TRBJ2-1,CASSRDREYNEQFF,TGTGCCAGTAGTAGAGACAGGGAGTACAATGAGCAGTTCTTC
few,TRBV27,-,TRBJ1-1,CASRGPNTEAFF,TGTGCCAGTAGGGGACCGAACACTGAAGCTTTCTTT
-,TRBV7-9,-,TRBJ2-1,CASSPFGDSQFF,TGTGCCAGCAGCCCATTCGGGGACTCCCAGTTCTTC
-,TRBV5-1,TRBD2,TRBJ2-3,CASTSGSGRADTQYF,TGCGCCAGCACATCGGGTAGCGGGAGAGCAGATACGCAGTATTTT
few,TRBV12-3/TRBV12-4,TRBD1,TRBJ2-5,CASTVGQGQETQYF,TGTGCCAGCACGGTAGGACAGGGCCAAGAGACCCAGTACTTC
-,TRBV12-3/TRBV12-4,-,TRBJ1-1,CASSFRGRRYTEAFF,TGTGCCAGCAGTTTTCGGGGGCGCAGGTACACTGAAGCTTTCTTT
few,TRBV15,-,TRBJ1-2,CATSQAVTVAYGYTF,TGTGCCACCAGCCAAGCGGTGACAGTAGCCTATGGCTACACCTTC
-,TRBV7-2,TRBD2,TRBJ2-7,CASSATSGRKYEQYF,TGTGCCAGCAGCGCGACTAGCGGGAGAAAGTACGAGCAGTACTTC
few,TRBV30,TRBD1,TRBJ1-2,CAWNIQGPYGYTF,TGTGCCTGGAATATACAGGGGCCCTATGGCTACACCTTC
-,TRBV27,-,TRBJ1-1,CASSLSRNTEAFF,TGTGCCAGCAGTTTATCGAGGAACACTGAAGCTTTCTTT
once,TRBV2,TRBD2,TRBJ2-7,CASTPGGGSYEQYF,TGTGCCAGTACCCCCGGGGGAGGGTCCTACGAGCAGTACTTC
-,TRBV7-2,-,TRBJ2-7,CASSGRRSSYEQYF,TGTGCCAGCTCCGGCCGTAGGAGCTCCTACGAGCAGTACTTC
few,TRBV5-4,TRBD2,TRBJ2-7,CASSSRGTRLRGTTMQYF,TGTGCCAGCAGCTCAAGGGGGACTAGACTAAGGGGGACTACGATGCAGTACTTC
-,TRBV6-2/TRBV6-3,-,TRBJ2-7,CASSPISGASTYEQYF,TGTGCCAGCAGTCCGATTTCGGGAGCCTCCACCTACGAGCAGTACTTC
-,TRBV5-1,TRBD1,TRBJ2-5,CASSIGQGVQETQYF,TGCGCCAGCAGCATTGGACAGGGCGTCCAAGAGACCCAGTACTTC
few,TRBV6-1,TRBD1,TRBJ1-4,CASRTGGLNEKLFF,TGTGCCAGCAGGACAGGGGGCCTTAATGAAAAACTGTTTTTT
-,TRBV29-1,-,TRBJ1-3,CSVGVVSGNTIYF,TGCAGCGTTGGGGTCGTCTCTGGAAACACCATATATTTT
-,TRBV15,-,TRBJ1-5,CATSRDGGNQPQHF,TGTGCCACCAGCAGAGATGGAGGGAATCAGCCCCAGCATTTT
-,TRBV25-1,-,TRBJ2-5,CASSGGRTSQETQYF,TGTGCCAGCAGCGGCGGACGGACCTCGCAAGAGACCCAGTACTTC
-,TRBV6-5,-,TRBJ2-2,CASSYDIRTGELFF,TGTGCCAGCAGTTACGACATTAGGACCGGGGAGCTGTTTTTT
-,TRBV6-4,-,TRBJ2-2,CASSDSTTGELFF,TGTGCCAGCAGTGACTCGACTACCGGGGAGCTGTTTTTT
-,TRBV10-3,-,TRBJ2-7,CATGQTHYEQYF,TGTGCCACCGGACAGACGCACTACGAGCAGTACTTC
-,TRBV6-2/TRBV6-3,TRBD1,TRBJ1-5,CASSSQTGGNQPQHF,TGTGCCAGCAGTTCTCAAACAGGGGGAAATCAGCCCCAGCATTTT
-,TRBV19,-,TRBJ1-5,CASSIQVHQPQHF,TGTGCCAGTAGTATACAGGTGCATCAGCCCCAGCATTTT
-,TRBV18,-,TRBJ2-3,CASSGTREDADTQYF,TGTGCCAGCTCTGGGACACGCGAGGACGCAGATACGCAGTATTTT